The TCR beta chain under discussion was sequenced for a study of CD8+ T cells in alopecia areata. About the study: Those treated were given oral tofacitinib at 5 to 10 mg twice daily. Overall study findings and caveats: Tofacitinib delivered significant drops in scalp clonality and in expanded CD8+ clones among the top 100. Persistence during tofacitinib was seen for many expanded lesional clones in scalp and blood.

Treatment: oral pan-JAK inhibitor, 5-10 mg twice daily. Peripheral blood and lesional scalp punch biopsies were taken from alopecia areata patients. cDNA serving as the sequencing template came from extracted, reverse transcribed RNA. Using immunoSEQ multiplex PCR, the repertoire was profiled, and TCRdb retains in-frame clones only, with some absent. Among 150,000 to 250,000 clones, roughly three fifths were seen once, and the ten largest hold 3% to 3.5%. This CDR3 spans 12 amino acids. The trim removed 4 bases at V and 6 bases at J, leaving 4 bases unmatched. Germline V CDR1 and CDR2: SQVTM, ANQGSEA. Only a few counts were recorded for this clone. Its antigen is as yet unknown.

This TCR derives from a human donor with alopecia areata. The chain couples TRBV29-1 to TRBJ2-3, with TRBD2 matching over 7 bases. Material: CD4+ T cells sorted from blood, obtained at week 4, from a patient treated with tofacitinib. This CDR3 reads CSVAGGEDTQYF. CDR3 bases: TGCAGCGTTGCGGGGGGAGAGGATACGCAGTATTTT.